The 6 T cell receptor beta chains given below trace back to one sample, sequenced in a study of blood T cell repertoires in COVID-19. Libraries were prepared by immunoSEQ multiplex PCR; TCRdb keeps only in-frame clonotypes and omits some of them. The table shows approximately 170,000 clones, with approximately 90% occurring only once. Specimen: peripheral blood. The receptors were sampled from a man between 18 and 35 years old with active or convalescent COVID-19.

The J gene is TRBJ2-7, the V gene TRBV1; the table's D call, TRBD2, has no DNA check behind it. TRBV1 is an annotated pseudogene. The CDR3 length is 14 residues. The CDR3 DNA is TGCACCAGCAGCCAAGTTAGCGGTCCCTACGAGCAGTACTTC. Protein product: CTSSQVSGPYEQYF.

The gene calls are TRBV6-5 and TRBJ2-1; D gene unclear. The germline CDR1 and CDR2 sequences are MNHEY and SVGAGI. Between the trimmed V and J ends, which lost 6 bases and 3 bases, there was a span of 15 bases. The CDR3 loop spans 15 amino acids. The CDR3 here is CASSSLGSGYNEQFF. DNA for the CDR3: TGTGCCAGCAGCTCACTCGGGTCTGGCTACAATGAGCAGTTCTTC.

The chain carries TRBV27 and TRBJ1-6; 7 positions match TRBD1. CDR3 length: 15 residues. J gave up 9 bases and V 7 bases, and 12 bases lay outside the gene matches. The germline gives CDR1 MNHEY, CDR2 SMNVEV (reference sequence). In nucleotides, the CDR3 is TGTGCCAGCAACTCCCCCGGGACAGTGGGTTCACCCCTCCACTTT. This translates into CASNSPGTVGSPLHF.

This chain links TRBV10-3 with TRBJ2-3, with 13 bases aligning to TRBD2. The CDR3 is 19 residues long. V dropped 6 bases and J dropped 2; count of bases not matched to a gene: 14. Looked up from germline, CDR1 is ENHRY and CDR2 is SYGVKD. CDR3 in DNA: TGTGCCATCAGAGCCGCCCCGGGACTAGCGGGACCCCTCACAGATACGCAGTATTTT. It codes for CAIRAAPGLAGPLTDTQYF.

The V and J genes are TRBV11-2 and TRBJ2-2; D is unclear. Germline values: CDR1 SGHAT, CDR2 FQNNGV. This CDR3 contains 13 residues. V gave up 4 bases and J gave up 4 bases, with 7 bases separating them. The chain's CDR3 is CASSYFRTGELFF. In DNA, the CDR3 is TGTGCCAGCAGCTATTTCCGCACCGGGGAGCTGTTTTTT.

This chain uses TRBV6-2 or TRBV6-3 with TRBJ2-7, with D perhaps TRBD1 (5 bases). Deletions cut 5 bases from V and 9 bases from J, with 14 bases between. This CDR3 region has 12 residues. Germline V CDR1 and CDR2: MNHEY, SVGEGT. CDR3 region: CASSASGFVQYF. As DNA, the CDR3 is TGTGCCAGCAGTGCCTCAGGGTTTGTGCAGTACTTC.